This TCR beta chain was identified in a study of blood T cell repertoires in COVID-19. Study-level background: Acute-phase and convalescent COVID-19 samples originated in the United States, Italy and Spain.

The repertoire was sequenced with immunoSEQ multiplex PCR; TCRdb's copy has only in-frame clones and lacks some. The sample has 300,000 to 350,000 clones, roughly 89% seen once. The receptor's source is a woman between 18 and 29 years old with acute COVID-19. Sequenced sample: PBMCs or T cells enriched from blood (not recorded which).

The CDR3 loop reads CATSTRNQPQHF. As DNA, the CDR3 is TGTGCCACCAGCACTCGTAATCAGCCCCAGCATTTT. This chain links TRBV15 with TRBJ1-5; D ambiguous. The germline V gene encodes CDR1 LNHNV and CDR2 YYDKDF (reference sequence). The CDR3 is made up of 12 amino acids. Trimming removed 4 bases at V and 4 bases at J, with 5 bases between. Full variable domain (missing parts from reference TRBV15 and TRBJ1-5): DAMVIQNPRYQVTQFGKPVTLSCSQTLNHNVMYWYQQKSSQAPKLLFHYYDKDFNNEADTPDNFQSRRPNTSFCFLDIRSPGLGDTAMYLCATSTRNQPQHFGDGTRLSIL.